The 20 T cell receptor beta chains reported below all come from one sample, sequenced in a study of blood T cells in healthy people across ages (dated by TCRdb to about 2015). Libraries were constructed by 5' RACE. The reads were generated on an Illumina HiSeq 2500. A second PCR of roughly 6 to 12 cycles was performed with a sample-barcoded 5' primer and a J-beta primer mix. TCRdb reworked the public reads: Q25 trimming with fastp, MiXCR clone assembly, productive beta chains retained. A single entry per CDR3 protein holds the most common genes and DNA from its merged rows. This sample lists some 1 million distinct CDR3 sequences; 40% to 50% were detected once. The top ten hold approximately 17% of the sample. Sequencing was done on a sample of blood. The receptors stem from a woman aged 60-70 years in good health.

On this clonotype itself: Sequence at one end of the junction differs from germline and may be a read error. J is TRBJ1-1 and V is TRBV29-1; D remains ambiguous. Germline V gene sequence: CDR1 SQVTM, CDR2 ANQGSEA. The CDR3 is 11 residues long. The CDR3 loop reads CSVAFNNEAFF. The CDR3 region has the DNA TGCAGCGTTGCTTTCAACAATGAAGCTTTCTTT.

About this clonotype: Compared with germline, one end of the junction differs, possibly owing to a read error. The chain combines TRBV10-3 with TRBJ1-4, with D tentatively TRBD1 (6 bases). Germline CDR1 is ENHRY and CDR2 is SYGVKD. The CDR3 runs to 14 residues. CDR3 loop: CTISEGGTNEKLFF. The CDR3 DNA is TGTACCATCAGTGAGGGGGGGACTAATGAAAAACTGTTTTTT.

A remark on this clonotype: A much larger clone lies one base from this, so it may be a read error. The chain has TRBV9 and TRBJ2-5; tentatively, D is TRBD1 (5 bases). V was clipped by 5 bases and J by 4 bases, with 15 bases between them. Looked up from germline, CDR1 is SGDLS and CDR2 is YYNGEE. The CDR3 is 14 residues long. Written as DNA, the CDR3 is TGTGCCAGCAGGTCTCAGGGATTCGGAGAGACCCAGTACTTC. It specifies CASRSQGFGETQYF.

The sample holds one count of this clonotype. The gene calls are TRBV28 and TRBJ1-4; 9 bases match TRBD1. Germline CDR1 and CDR2: MDHEN and SYDVKM. J was trimmed by 8 bases and V by 4 bases; bases with no gene match: 8. The CDR3 covers 15 residues. The DNA of the CDR3 is TGTGCCAGCAGTTACCCGGGACAGGGAGGAGAAAAACTGTTTTTT. Residues: CASSYPGQGGEKLFF.

For this clonotype: A much larger clone sits a single nucleotide away, making a read error possible. The V gene is TRBV5-1, the J gene TRBJ2-3, with a possible D match to TRBD2 (5 bases). Germline CDR1 reads SGHRS; CDR2 reads YFSETQ. Trimming took 5 bases from V and 4 from J, leaving 17 bases between them. The CDR3 extends over 15 amino acids. The CDR3 nucleotides read TGCGCCAGCAGAGTCGGGCTAGTGGGAGCAGATACGCAGTATTTT. Residues: CASRVGLVGADTQYF.

The chain employs TRBV6-1 and TRBJ1-6; 8 bases match TRBD1. There are 16 residues in the CDR3. Germline loops: CDR1 MNHNS, CDR2 SASEGT. With V trimmed by 6 bases and J by 4 bases, 8 bases remained unmatched. The CDR3 DNA reads as TGTGCCAGCAGAACGACTCAGGGGGCGTATAATTCACCCCTCCACTTT. This encodes CASRTTQGAYNSPLHF.

This rearrangement joins TRBV20-1 to TRBJ1-6; D is ambiguous. Germline V gives CDR1 DFQATT, CDR2 SNEGSKA (reference sequence). Trimming left V 3 bases short and J 10 bases short, with 13 bases between. The CDR3 contains 13 residues. CDR3 sequence reads: CSARVYERSPLHF. The CDR3 bases are TGCAGTGCTAGGGTGTACGAACGGTCACCCCTCCACTTT.

As concerns this clonotype: One base away lies a much larger clone, so this may be a sequencing read error. V gene TRBV29-1 combines with J gene TRBJ1-1; D is perhaps TRBD1 (5 bases). Germline values: CDR1 SQVTM, CDR2 ANQGSEA. The CDR3 is 11 residues long. CDR3 residues: CNSLWGCEAFF. CDR3 in DNA: TGCAACTCCCTGTGGGGGTGTGAAGCTTTCTTT.

The chain joins TRBV9 to TRBJ2-3, with a tentative D call TRBD2 (5 bases). V was shortened by 3 bases and J by 14 bases, with 19 bases between the two germline ends. This CDR3 contains 13 residues. The germline V gene encodes CDR1 SGDLS and CDR2 YYNGEE. This CDR3 reads CASSEGPTLGGYF. The CDR3 DNA sequence: TGTGCCAGCAGCGAAGGACCGACACTTGGAGGGTATTTT.

The sample holds a few counts of this clonotype. The V gene is TRBV5-6, the J gene TRBJ1-1, with TRBD1 as a possible D gene (5 bases). V shed 0 bases and J shed 4 bases, with 10 bases lying between them. Germline CDR1 and CDR2: SGHDT and YYEEEE. The CDR3 totals 14 residues. The CDR3 DNA reads TGTGCCAGCAGCTTGGTAAGGGGTACCACTGAAGCTTTCTTT. This translates into CASSLVRGTTEAFF.

This clonotype turned up a few times. V is TRBV9 and J is TRBJ2-3, with D unresolved. Trimming removed 0 bases at V and 1 base at J, with 6 bases between. Germline V gene data show CDR1 as SGDLS and CDR2 as YYNGEE. This CDR3 comprises 14 residues. The CDR3 here is CASSVGTRTDTQYF. CDR3 nucleotides: TGTGCCAGCAGCGTAGGCACCCGCACAGATACGCAGTATTTT. The variable domain in full, completed from reference TRBV9 and TRBJ2-3, reads DSGVTQTPKHLITATGQRVTLRCSPRSGDLSVYWYQQSLDQGLQFLIQYYNGEERAKGNILERFSAQQFPDLHSELNLSSLELGDSALYFCASSVGTRTDTQYFGPGTRLTVL.

The gene calls are TRBV11-3 and TRBJ2-7; a weak D match, TRBD1 (5 bases). The ends were cut back, 1 base at V and 5 bases at J, with 15 bases in the middle. Germline-derived CDR1 and CDR2 are SGHNT and YENEEA. The CDR3 has 15 amino acids. The CDR3 nucleotides are TGTGCCAGCAGCTTAGGGGTACAGGTTTCCGACGAGCAGTACTTC. As protein: CASSLGVQVSDEQYF. Complete variable domain (other parts from reference TRBV11-3 and TRBJ2-7): EAGVVQSPRYKIIEKKQPVAFWCNPISGHNTLYWYLQNLGQGPELLIRYENEEAVDDSQLPKDRFSAERLKGVDSTLKIQPAELGDSAVYLCASSLGVQVSDEQYFGPGTRLTVT.

On this clonotype: One end of the junction varies from germline; a read error may be responsible. The gene calls are TRBV11-2 and TRBJ2-7, with 12 bases lining up with TRBD2. The germline gives CDR1 SGHAT, CDR2 FQNNGV. The CDR3 extends over 15 amino acids. CDR3 DNA: TGTGCCAGTAGCTTAACTAGCGGGAGGCACTACGAGCAGTACTTC. It is translated as CASSLTSGRHYEQYF.

The chain carries TRBV7-9 and TRBJ2-7; 9 bases fit TRBD1. CDR3 length: 15 amino acids. V lost 3 bases to trimming and J lost 2 bases; unmatched junction nucleotides: 5. Germline V gene data show CDR1 as SEHNR and CDR2 as FQNEAQ (reference sequence). Written as DNA, the CDR3 is TGTGCCAGCAGCTTGGGGACAGGGACCCCCTACGAGCAGTACTTC. Translated: CASSLGTGTPYEQYF.

This clonotype appeared a few times. J is TRBJ2-1 and V is TRBV7-9, with D uncertain. The CDR3 consists of 11 residues. V was shortened by 7 bases and J by 6 bases, with 7 bases between the two germline ends. Germline assignment: CDR1 SEHNR and CDR2 FQNEAQ (reference sequence). Here the CDR3 DNA reads TGTGCCAGCACCTTTAGCAATGAGCAGTTCTTC. This sequence encodes CASTFSNEQFF.

The rearrangement links TRBV9 to TRBJ2-7, with 13 bases lining up with TRBD2. The germline CDR1 and CDR2 sequences are SGDLS and YYNGEE. The CDR3 consists of 16 residues. Losses at the gene ends were 0 bases for V and 5 bases for J; bases not matched to a gene: 5. This chain's CDR3 is CASSVGTSGSVHEQYF. Here the CDR3 DNA reads TGTGCCAGCAGCGTAGGGACTAGCGGGAGTGTCCACGAGCAGTACTTC.

The chain is built from TRBV28 and TRBJ1-6; TRBD1 agrees at 8 bases. Germline CDR1 is MDHEN and CDR2 is SYDVKM. V was clipped by 5 bases and J by 13 bases; unmatched bases: 10. The CDR3 totals 14 residues. DNA of the CDR3: TGTGCCAGCAGTCCCCGCCCGGACAGGGATCCCCTCCACTTT. Amino acids: CASSPRPDRDPLHF.

The genes are TRBV20-1 and TRBJ2-3, with 7 bases lining up with TRBD2. This CDR3 is built from 15 residues. Germline loops: CDR1 DFQATT, CDR2 SNEGSKA (reference sequence). V gave up 2 bases and J gave up 2 bases; unmatched junction bases: 7. The CDR3 loop is CSARRSSGFTDTQYF. Here the CDR3 DNA reads TGCAGTGCTAGACGATCTAGCGGATTCACAGATACGCAGTATTTT.

The genes are TRBV20-1 and TRBJ1-5; tentative D call: TRBD1 (5 bases). This CDR3 spans 13 amino acids. From germline, CDR1 is DFQATT and CDR2 SNEGSKA (reference sequence). V was pared by 5 bases and J by 7 bases, with 15 bases between. The CDR3 DNA reads TGCAGTGCTGGGGGAGGGACTATCCAGCCCCAGCATTTT. Protein sequence: CSAGGGTIQPQHF.

V gene TRBV3-1 combines with J gene TRBJ1-6; D is ambiguous. Per germline, CDR1 LGHDT and CDR2 YNNKEL (reference sequence). Trimming took 6 bases from V and 10 from J, leaving 13 bases between them. The CDR3 is 13 residues long. The CDR3, as DNA: TGTGCCAGCAGGTCGGCTATTGGGTCACCCCTCCACTTT. This codes for CASRSAIGSPLHF.